This TCR beta chain was found in a study of PD-1 blockade in classical Hodgkin lymphoma. At the level of the study: Treatment was intravenous nivolumab, 3 mg/kg every 2 weeks, until progression.

Only in-frame clones appear in the TCRdb table, and some are missing; sequencing was by immunoSEQ multiplex PCR. This sample has about 99,000 clones, with about four fifths found just once. All trial patients relapsed after autologous stem cell transplantation. With regard to this clone: Its antigen remains unknown.

Study findings and constraints: It was among complete responders that baseline diversity resembled that of newly diagnosed patients.

This specimen consisted of peripheral blood mononuclear cells (PBMCs), obtained before the second cycle of nivolumab. The source of this sequence is a human donor with classical Hodgkin lymphoma.

The CDR3 protein is CASSLAGGRQETQYF. CDR3 coding DNA: TGTGCCAGCAGCTTGGCGGGGGGGAGGCAAGAGACCCAGTACTTC. The chain combines TRBV5-6 with TRBJ2-5, with 8 bases aligning to TRBD2. The junction had 3 bases not matched to a gene; V was cut back by 0 bases and J by 2 bases. The CDR3 sequence is 15 residues long. CDR1 and CDR2 from the germline V gene are SGHDT and YYEEEE.